This TCR beta chain comes out of a study of T-cell reconstitution after alpha-beta-depleted transplantation in children. Unique molecular identifiers featured in how the TCRbeta library was prepared. A single record per CDR3 protein comes from TCRdb applying MiXCR to the PCR reads. This repertoire shows 440,000 or so distinct CDR3 sequences, over 40% found once; its top ten account for approximately 30%. The sample holds a few counts of this clonotype. Antigen specificity is unknown. V was cut by 7 bases and J by 1 base, with 23 bases left in between. Germline CDR1 reads SQVTM; CDR2 reads ANQGSEA. The length of the CDR3 is 16 residues. Whole-study findings and limits: Alpha-beta T cells present about two months after transplant were reported to originate from several hundred expanded graft clones. Newly produced T cells mostly accounted for T-cell counts and diversity one year post-transplant. At day 60, the high TCRbeta diversity found in some patients originated from recipient T cells and thymic progenitors that had survived.

The J gene is TRBJ2-7, the V gene TRBV29-1; tentatively, D is TRBD1 (6 bases). The source was PBMCs, collected before TCRalphabeta/CD19-depleted stem cell transplant. The receptor was isolated from a girl aged 2 to 10 with aplastic anemia, due to receive a stem cell transplant. The DNA for the CDR3 is TGCAGCGCATCCCAACCGGGGACACAAGGATCCTACGAGCAGTACTTC. Translating gives CSASQPGTQGSYEQYF.